The clone carrying this T cell receptor beta chain was counted once. This sample stems from a study of blood T cell repertoires in COVID-19. The wider study: There were acute and convalescent COVID-19 samples, and they came from the United States, Italy and Spain.

How the authors handled the data: It was from reference gene primer amplification that nucleated cell counts were estimated. Sequencing was performed with immunoSEQ multiplex PCR; in TCRdb, only in-frame clones are kept and a portion is missing. That table is the source of V, J and clone size, and D and trimming were worked out from the DNA. The sample includes about 43,000 clones, 87% of them seen just once. The CDR3 runs to 12 residues. V was trimmed by 6 bases and J by 5 bases, leaving 11 bases between them. Germline V gene sequence: CDR1 LGHNT, CDR2 FRNRAP. Seattle-derived patients entered the study during active infection and were followed longitudinally.

J is TRBJ2-7 and V is TRBV12-5, with a possible D match to TRBD2 (6 bases). The specimen sequenced was peripheral blood. The TCR comes from a man aged 40-50 years with COVID-19, enrolled during active disease. CDR3 sequence (DNA): TGTGCTAGTGGCGTGACTAGGGACGAGCAGTACTTC. It specifies CASGVTRDEQYF.